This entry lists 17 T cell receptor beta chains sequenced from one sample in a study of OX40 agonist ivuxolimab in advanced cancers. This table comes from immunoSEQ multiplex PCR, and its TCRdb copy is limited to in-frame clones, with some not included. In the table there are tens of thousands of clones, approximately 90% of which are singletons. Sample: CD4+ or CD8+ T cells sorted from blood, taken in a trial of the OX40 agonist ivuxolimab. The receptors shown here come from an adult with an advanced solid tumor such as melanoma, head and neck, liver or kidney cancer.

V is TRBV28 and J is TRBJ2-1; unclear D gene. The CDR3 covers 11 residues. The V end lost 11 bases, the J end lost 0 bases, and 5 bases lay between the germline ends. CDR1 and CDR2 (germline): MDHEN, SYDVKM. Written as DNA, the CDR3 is TGTGCCGGTAGCTCCTACAATGAGCAGTTCTTC. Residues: CAGSSYNEQFF.

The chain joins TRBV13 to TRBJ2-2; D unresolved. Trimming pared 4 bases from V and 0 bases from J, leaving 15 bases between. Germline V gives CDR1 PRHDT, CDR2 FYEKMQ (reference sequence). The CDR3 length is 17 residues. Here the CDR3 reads CASSSYSEFANTGELFF. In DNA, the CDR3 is TGTGCCAGCAGCTCATATTCGGAGTTCGCGAACACCGGGGAGCTGTTTTTT.

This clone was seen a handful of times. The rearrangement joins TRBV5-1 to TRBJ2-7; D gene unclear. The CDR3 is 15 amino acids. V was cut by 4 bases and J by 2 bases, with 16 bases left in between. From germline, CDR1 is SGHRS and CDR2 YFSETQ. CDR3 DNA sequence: TGCGCCAGCAGCCCCTTCCAGGCTTTCCCCTACGAGCAGTACTTC. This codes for CASSPFQAFPYEQYF.

This CDR3 reads CASSVFGGQETQYF. CDR3 nucleotides: TGTGCCAGCAGCGTATTTGGGGGCCAAGAGACCCAGTACTTC. The J gene is TRBJ2-5, the V gene TRBV9, with D perhaps given as TRBD1 or TRBD2 (5 bases each). This CDR3 is built from 14 residues. Per the germline V gene, CDR1 is SGDLS and CDR2 is YYNGEE. V gave up 1 base and J gave up 1 base, with 8 bases separating them.

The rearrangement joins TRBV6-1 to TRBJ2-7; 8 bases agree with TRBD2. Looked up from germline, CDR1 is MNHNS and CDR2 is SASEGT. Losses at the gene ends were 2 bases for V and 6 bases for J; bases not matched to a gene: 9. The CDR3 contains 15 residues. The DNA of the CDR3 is TGTGCCAGCAGTGAATGGGCTAGCGGGCGTAGCGAGCAGTACTTC. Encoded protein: CASSEWASGRSEQYF.

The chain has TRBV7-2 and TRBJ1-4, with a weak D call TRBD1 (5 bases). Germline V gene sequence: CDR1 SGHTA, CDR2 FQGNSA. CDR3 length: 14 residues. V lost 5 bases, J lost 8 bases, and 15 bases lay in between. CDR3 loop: CASSRGGDGEKLFF. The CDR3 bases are TGTGCCAGCAGCCGTGGGGGTGATGGGGAAAAACTGTTTTTT.

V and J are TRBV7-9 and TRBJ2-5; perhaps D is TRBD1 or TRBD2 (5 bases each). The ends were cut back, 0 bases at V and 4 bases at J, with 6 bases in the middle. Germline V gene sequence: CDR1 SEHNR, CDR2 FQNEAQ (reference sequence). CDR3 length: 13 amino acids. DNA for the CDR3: TGTGCCAGCAGCTTAGCAGGGACAGAGACCCAGTACTTC. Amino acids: CASSLAGTETQYF.

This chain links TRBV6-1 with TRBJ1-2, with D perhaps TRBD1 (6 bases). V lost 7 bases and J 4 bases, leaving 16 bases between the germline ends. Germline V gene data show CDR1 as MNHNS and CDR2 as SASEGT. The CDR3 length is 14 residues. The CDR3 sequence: CASIAPGAFYGYTF. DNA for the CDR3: TGTGCCAGCATCGCCCCAGGGGCGTTCTATGGCTACACCTTC.

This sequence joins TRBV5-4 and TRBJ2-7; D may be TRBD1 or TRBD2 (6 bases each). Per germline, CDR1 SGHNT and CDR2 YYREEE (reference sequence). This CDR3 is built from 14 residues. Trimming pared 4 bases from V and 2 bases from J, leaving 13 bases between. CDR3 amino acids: CASSGGPGTYEQYF. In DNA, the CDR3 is TGTGCCAGCAGCGGGGGGCCGGGGACCTACGAGCAGTACTTC.

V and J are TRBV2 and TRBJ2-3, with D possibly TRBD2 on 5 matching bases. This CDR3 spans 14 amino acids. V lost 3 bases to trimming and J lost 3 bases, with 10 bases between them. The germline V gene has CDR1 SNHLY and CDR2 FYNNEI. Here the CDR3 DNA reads TGTGCCAGCAGTGACGGGAACGGGACAGATACGCAGTATTTT. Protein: CASSDGNGTDTQYF. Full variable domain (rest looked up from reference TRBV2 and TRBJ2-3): EPEVTQTPSHQVTQMGQEVILRCVPISNHLYFYWYRQILGQKVEFLVSFYNNEISEKSEIFDDQFSVERPDGSNFTLKIRSTKLEDSAMYFCASSDGNGTDTQYFGPGTRLTVL.

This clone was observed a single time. The CDR3 loop is CASSLSPGLAGVDTGELFF. As DNA, the CDR3 is TGTGCCAGCAGCTTGAGCCCTGGACTAGCGGGGGTAGATACCGGGGAGCTGTTTTTT. The chain recombines TRBV11-2 with TRBJ2-2, with 13 bases aligning to TRBD2. Trimming cost V 3 bases and J 5 bases; bases outside gene matches: 12. In germline, CDR1 is SGHAT, CDR2 FQNNGV. There are 19 residues in the CDR3.

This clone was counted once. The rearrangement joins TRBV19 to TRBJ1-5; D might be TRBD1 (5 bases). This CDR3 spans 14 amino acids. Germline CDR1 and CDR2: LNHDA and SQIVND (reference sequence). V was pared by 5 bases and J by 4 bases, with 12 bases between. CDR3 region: CASSSQGGNQPQHF. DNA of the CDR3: TGTGCCAGTAGTTCCCAGGGTGGGAATCAGCCCCAGCATTTT.

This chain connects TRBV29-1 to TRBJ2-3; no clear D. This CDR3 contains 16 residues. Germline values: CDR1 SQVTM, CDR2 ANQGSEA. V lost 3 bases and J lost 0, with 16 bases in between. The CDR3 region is CSVEPFSGFSTDTQYF. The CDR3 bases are TGCAGCGTTGAGCCTTTCTCGGGCTTTAGCACAGATACGCAGTATTTT.

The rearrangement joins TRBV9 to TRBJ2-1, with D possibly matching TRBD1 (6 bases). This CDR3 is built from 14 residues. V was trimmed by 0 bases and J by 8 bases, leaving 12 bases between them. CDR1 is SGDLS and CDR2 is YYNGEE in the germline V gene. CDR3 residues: CASSVEGVLDEQFF. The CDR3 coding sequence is TGTGCCAGCAGCGTAGAGGGGGTGCTGGATGAGCAGTTCTTC.

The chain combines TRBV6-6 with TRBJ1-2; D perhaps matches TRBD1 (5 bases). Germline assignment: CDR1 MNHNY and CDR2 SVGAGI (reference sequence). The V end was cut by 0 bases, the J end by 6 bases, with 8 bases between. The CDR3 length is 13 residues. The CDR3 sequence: CASSYSRGDGYTF. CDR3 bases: TGTGCCAGCAGTTACTCAAGGGGAGATGGCTACACCTTC.

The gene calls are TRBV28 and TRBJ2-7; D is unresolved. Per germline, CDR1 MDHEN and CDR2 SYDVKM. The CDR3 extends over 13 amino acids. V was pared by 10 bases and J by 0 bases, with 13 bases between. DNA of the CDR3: TGTGCCACCGGCAGAGCGAGCTCCTACGAGCAGTACTTC. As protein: CATGRASSYEQYF.

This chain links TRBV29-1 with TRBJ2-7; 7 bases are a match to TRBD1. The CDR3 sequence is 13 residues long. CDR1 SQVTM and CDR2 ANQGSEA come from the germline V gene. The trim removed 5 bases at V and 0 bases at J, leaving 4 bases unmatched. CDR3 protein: CSVFGQDSYEQYF. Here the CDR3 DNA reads TGCAGCGTTTTTGGACAGGACTCCTACGAGCAGTACTTC.